This paragraph reports one T cell receptor (beta chain). Its antigen is unknown. These data belong to a study of radiotherapy plus CTLA-4 blockade in lung cancer. Overall study: Objective responses were seen in about a sixth of patients, disease control in around 30%. Study-level findings and limits: Expansion in blood of tumor-derived TCR clones was seen after radiotherapy plus ipilimumab.

V lost 5 bases to trimming and J lost 4 bases, with 9 bases between them. This CDR3 is built from 13 residues. Germline CDR1 MDHEN, CDR2 SYDVKM. Clones were sequenced by immunoSEQ multiplex PCR, and TCRdb holds only the in-frame ones, with some missing. The sample includes tens of thousands of clones, 65% to 90% of them seen just once. Treatment of patients with chemo-refractory metastatic non-small-cell lung cancer consisted of focal radiation plus CTLA-4 blockade with ipilimumab. This specimen was peripheral blood, taken from a patient treated with radiotherapy plus ipilimumab. This chain joins TRBV28 and TRBJ1-5; no clear D. The receptor comes from a human donor with non-small cell lung cancer whose response to radiotherapy plus ipilimumab could not be evaluated. CDR3 protein: CASSKIENQPQHF. CDR3 DNA sequence: TGTGCCAGCAGTAAGATCGAGAATCAGCCCCAGCATTTT. The whole variable domain, remainder taken from reference TRBV28 and TRBJ1-5, is DVKVTQSSRYLVKRTGEKVFLECVQDMDHENMFWYRQDPGLGLRLIYFSYDVKMKEKGDIPEGYSVSREKKERFSLILESASTNQTSMYLCASSKIENQPQHFGDGTRLSIL.